This is a list of T cell receptor beta chains from one sample in a study of control samples from healthy donors and cancer patients. TCRdb's table, derived via immunoSEQ multiplex PCR, lists solely in-frame clones and lacks some. The sample carries roughly 100,000 clones, about 89% recorded once. Material for sequencing was PBMCs. These TCRs come from a man aged 60-69 years with lung cancer. CDR3s include the opening cysteine and the closing phenylalanine or tryptophan. Fields, in order: CDR3 length, D gene, J gene, V gene, clone size, CDR3 protein, CDR3 DNA. The D gene is left open where the match is weak. The size entry is marked missing in some rows and otherwise reads once, few, many or a size class.

14 . TRBJ2-7 TRBV5-1 once CASSPRTDSYEQYF TGCGCCAGCAGCCCCCGGACAGACTCCTACGAGCAGTACTTC
17 TRBD1 TRBJ2-3 TRBV27 . CASSSWPGQLLTDTQYF TGTGCCAGCAGTTCCTGGCCGGGACAGCTCCTCACAGATACGCAGTATTTT
11 . TRBJ1-2 TRBV5-4 . CASSFGYGYTF TGTGCCAGCAGCTTTGGCTATGGCTACACCTTC
14 . TRBJ2-5 TRBV29-1 . CSTLPRGSKETQYF TGCAGCACCTTACCGAGGGGGTCAAAAGAGACCCAGTACTTC
19 . TRBJ2-3 TRBV7-9 . CASSPEFDRTRLSTDTQYF TGTGCCAGCAGCCCAGAATTCGACAGGACTAGATTGAGCACAGATACGCAGTATTTT
13 . TRBJ2-3 TRBV19 . CASGGWEGDTQYF TGTGCCAGTGGGGGGTGGGAAGGAGATACGCAGTATTTT
14 . TRBJ1-2 TRBV14 . CASSQQDRVYGYTF TGTGCCAGCAGCCAACAGGACAGAGTCTATGGCTACACCTTC
16 . TRBJ1-2 TRBV14 . CASSQEAFPRGYGYTF TGTGCCAGCAGCCAAGAAGCTTTCCCACGAGGGTATGGCTACACCTTC
14 TRBD1 TRBJ1-2 TRBV18 few CASSISLGQGAVTF TGTGCCAGCTCAATTTCGTTAGGACAGGGGGCCGTCACCTTC
14 TRBD1 TRBJ1-2 TRBV2 . CASSAGDRAYGYTF TGTGCCAGCAGTGCGGGGGACAGGGCCTATGGCTACACCTTC
16 . TRBJ1-2 TRBV6-5 . CASSYSMGIGAYGYTF TGTGCCAGCAGTTACTCGATGGGGATAGGGGCCTATGGCTACACCTTC
14 . TRBJ1-2 TRBV18 . CASSPALVNYGYTF TGTGCCAGCTCACCTGCGCTGGTTAACTATGGCTACACCTTC
12 . TRBJ1-2 TRBV7-9 . CASSSGGTIYTF TGTGCCAGCAGCTCCGGTGGGACAATCTACACCTTC
16 TRBD1 TRBJ2-7 TRBV5-1 . CASSLTAGTGGYEQYF TGCGCCAGCAGCTTAACCGCCGGGACAGGGGGCTACGAGCAGTACTTC